The rows below give T cell receptor beta chains drawn from one sample of a study of OX40 agonist ivuxolimab in advanced cancers. TCRdb's copy holds only in-frame clones and misses some; the assay was immunoSEQ multiplex PCR. The sample includes about 110,000 clones, around 93% of them seen just once. This specimen consisted of CD4+ or CD8+ T cells sorted from blood, obtained in a trial of the OX40 agonist ivuxolimab. The receptors shown here come from an adult with an advanced solid tumor such as melanoma, head and neck, liver or kidney cancer. The CDR3 runs from the conserved cysteine through the conserved F or W. Each record gives: clone size, J gene, D gene, V gene, CDR3 protein, CDR3 DNA. A D gene is named only where the DNA matches it firmly. Some rows have no size entry. The others give once, few or many, or a class for an expanded clone.

NA	TRBJ2-7	NA	TRBV5-4	CASSLVGGSYEQYF	TGTGCCAGCAGCTTGGTTGGAGGTTCCTACGAGCAGTACTTC
NA	TRBJ1-5	TRBD1	TRBV7-2	CASSLGQASQPQHF	TGTGCCAGCAGCTTGGGACAGGCTTCCCAGCCCCAGCATTTT
NA	TRBJ2-7	NA	TRBV30	CAWGGKATYEQYF	TGTGCCTGGGGCGGGAAAGCTACCTACGAGCAGTACTTC
once	TRBJ2-3	TRBD2	TRBV7-3	CASSFGTSGSATDTQYF	TGTGCCAGCAGCTTTGGGACTAGCGGGAGTGCGACAGATACGCAGTATTTT
NA	TRBJ2-2	TRBD2	TRBV7-2	CASSPRTSWAGELFF	TGTGCCAGCAGCCCCCGGACTAGTTGGGCCGGGGAGCTGTTTTTT
once	TRBJ1-4	TRBD1	TRBV4-1	CASSQVGQGGEKLFF	TGCGCCAGCAGCCAAGTAGGACAGGGTGGTGAAAAACTGTTTTTT
few	TRBJ2-1	TRBD2	TRBV27	CASSSLAGVYNEQFF	TGTGCCAGCAGTTCTTTAGCGGGAGTATACAATGAGCAGTTCTTC
once	TRBJ2-7	NA	TRBV7-9	CASSLGGTYEQYF	TGTGCCAGCAGCTTAGGCGGCACCTACGAGCAGTACTTC
NA	TRBJ1-1	NA	TRBV6-1	CASSVQFMNTEAFF	TGTGCCAGCAGTGTTCAGTTCATGAACACTGAAGCTTTCTTT
NA	TRBJ2-7	TRBD2	TRBV14	CASSPGLAGDWEQYF	TGTGCCAGCAGCCCAGGACTAGCGGGAGATTGGGAGCAGTACTTC
NA	TRBJ2-2	NA	TRBV25-1	CASSDGMIPNTGELFF	TGTGCCAGCAGTGATGGGATGATTCCTAACACCGGGGAGCTGTTTTTT
NA	TRBJ2-3	NA	TRBV7-9	CASSLAGGRNAFTDTQYF	TGTGCCAGCAGCTTAGCGGGGGGGCGTAACGCCTTCACAGATACGCAGTATTTT
NA	TRBJ1-2	NA	TRBV7-2	CASSLLRDGYGYTF	TGTGCCAGCAGCTTATTAAGGGATGGCTATGGCTACACCTTC
once	TRBJ2-2	NA	TRBV23-1	CASSPTSENTGELFF	TGCGCCAGCAGTCCGACTAGTGAGAACACCGGGGAGCTGTTTTTT
NA	TRBJ1-4	TRBD1	TRBV5-4	CASSFGDRGEKLFF	TGTGCCAGCAGCTTCGGGGACAGGGGTGAAAAACTGTTTTTT
NA	TRBJ2-7	NA	TRBV2	CASHLAGYEQYF	TGTGCCAGCCACCTCGCGGGTTACGAGCAGTACTTC
once	TRBJ2-2	NA	TRBV6-5	CASSLTGELFF	TGTGCCAGCAGTCTCACCGGGGAGCTGTTTTTT
once	TRBJ1-2	NA	TRBV11-2	CASSLDDSRDYGYTF	TGTGCCAGCAGCTTAGATGATTCAAGGGACTATGGCTACACCTTC
NA	TRBJ2-7	TRBD1	TRBV7-9	CASSPPGQLYEQYF	TGTGCCAGCAGCCCCCCGGGACAGCTTTACGAGCAGTACTTC
NA	TRBJ1-1	NA	TRBV6-4	CASKNRVTVNTEAFF	TGTGCCAGCAAAAACCGAGTGACGGTTAACACTGAAGCTTTCTTT
NA	TRBJ2-5	NA	TRBV11-2	CASSSLETQYF	TGTGCCAGCAGCTCCCTAGAGACCCAGTACTTC
NA	TRBJ1-2	NA	TRBV5-1	CASSPGSIVGYGYTF	TGCGCCAGCAGCCCAGGGTCTATAGTCGGCTATGGCTACACCTTC
NA	TRBJ1-3	NA	TRBV10-3	CAISSGNTIYF	TGTGCCATCAGCTCTGGAAACACCATATATTTT
NA	TRBJ1-1	NA	TRBV10-3	CATAPGGRDGTEAFF	TGTGCCACCGCCCCGGGGGGGCGGGATGGCACTGAAGCTTTCTTT
NA	TRBJ1-5	NA	TRBV10-3	CAISAENRNQPQHF	TGTGCCATCAGTGCGGAGAATCGCAATCAGCCCCAGCATTTT
NA	TRBJ2-2	TRBD1	TRBV30	CAWDGTGSNTGELFF	TGTGCCTGGGACGGGACAGGGTCGAACACCGGGGAGCTGTTTTTT
NA	TRBJ1-3	NA	TRBV5-1	CASSLVGSGNTIYF	TGCGCCAGCAGCTTGGTGGGTTCCGGAAACACCATATATTTT
NA	TRBJ1-1	TRBD1	TRBV6-5	CASSYDRGSSEAFF	TGTGCCAGCAGTTACGACAGGGGAAGCTCTGAAGCTTTCTTT
once	TRBJ2-7	NA	TRBV12-5	CASGLGTSSYEQYF	TGTGCTAGTGGTTTGGGCACTTCCTCCTACGAGCAGTACTTC
NA	TRBJ1-2	NA	TRBV27	CASSQQGGYGYTF	TGTGCCAGCAGCCAACAGGGCGGCTATGGCTACACCTTC
NA	TRBJ1-5	NA	TRBV9	CASSQGPYSNQPQHF	TGTGCCAGCAGCCAGGGGCCGTATAGCAATCAGCCCCAGCATTTT
NA	TRBJ1-2	NA	TRBV11-2	CASSPVGRDGYTF	TGTGCCAGCAGCCCCGTGGGGCGGGATGGCTACACCTTC
NA	TRBJ2-5	NA	TRBV19	CASTSGYQETQYF	NA
NA	TRBJ2-1	NA	TRBV6-5	CASSPRQREQFF	TGTGCCAGCAGTCCCCGCCAGAGGGAGCAGTTCTTC
NA	TRBJ2-3	NA	TRBV28	CASNGGSTDTQYF	TGTGCCAGCAACGGGGGAAGCACAGATACGCAGTATTTT
NA	TRBJ1-1	NA	TRBV5-1	CASSLDPGENTEAFF	TGCGCCAGCAGCTTGGATCCAGGGGAGAACACTGAAGCTTTCTTT
NA	TRBJ2-5	TRBD2	TRBV29-1	CSVETLAGPQETQYF	TGCAGCGTTGAAACGCTAGCGGGGCCCCAAGAGACCCAGTACTTC
NA	TRBJ1-5	NA	TRBV6-5	CASSLSQGNQPQHF	TGTGCCAGCAGCCTCTCCCAGGGGAATCAGCCCCAGCATTTT
NA	TRBJ1-1	TRBD1	TRBV6-1	CATPGQGYTEAFF	TGTGCCACCCCGGGACAGGGTTATACTGAAGCTTTCTTT
NA	TRBJ2-1	TRBD1	TRBV5-1	CASSLDRGGSYNEQFF	TGCGCCAGCAGCTTGGACAGGGGCGGCTCCTACAATGAGCAGTTCTTC
NA	TRBJ2-2	NA	TRBV18	CASSPGSIPTGELFF	TGTGCCAGCTCCCCCGGAAGCATTCCCACCGGGGAGCTGTTTTTT
NA	TRBJ1-1	NA	TRBV7-9	CASSLVSENTEAFF	TGTGCCAGCAGCTTAGTGTCCGAGAACACTGAAGCTTTCTTT
NA	TRBJ2-1	NA	TRBV13	CASSLAARGRYNEQFF	TGTGCCAGCAGCTTAGCGGCGCGGGGGCGGTACAATGAGCAGTTCTTC
once	TRBJ1-3	NA	TRBV9	CASSVGVISGNTIYF	TGTGCCAGCAGCGTAGGGGTGATCTCTGGAAACACCATATATTTT
NA	TRBJ2-7	TRBD2	TRBV27	CASSLVIAGAGEQYF	TGTGCCAGCAGTTTAGTGATAGCGGGGGCTGGCGAGCAGTACTTC
NA	TRBJ2-3	NA	TRBV10-3	CAISESRAGSTDTQYF	TGTGCCATCAGTGAGTCACGAGCGGGTAGCACAGATACGCAGTATTTT
NA	TRBJ1-1	NA	TRBV30	CAWSDPGGVGEENTEAFF	TGTGCCTGGAGCGACCCCGGGGGGGTTGGTGAAGAGAACACTGAAGCTTTCTTT
NA	TRBJ2-1	TRBD2	TRBV28	CASSLFAGERWGEQFF	TGTGCCAGCAGTTTATTTGCGGGAGAGAGGTGGGGTGAGCAGTTCTTC
NA	TRBJ1-1	NA	TRBV10-2	CASSTNRAAEAFF	TGCGCCAGCAGTACAAACAGGGCAGCTGAAGCTTTCTTT